The clone carrying this T cell receptor (beta chain) was observed a handful of times. Its antigen is unknown. MiXCR, applied by TCRdb to the RT-PCR reads, yields one record per CDR3 protein. The repertoire includes 560,000 or so distinct CDR3 sequences, 7.5% to 8.5% of them detected once, and roughly 13% sits in the top ten. These data are taken from a study of response to subunit inactivated influenza vaccine. The study's findings and limits: Authors suggested each seasonal influenza vaccination recruits few new T cells.

Germline values: CDR1 SQVTM, CDR2 ANQGSEA. Trimming shortened V by 4 bases and J by 1 base, and 10 bases separated the two germline ends. This CDR3 is 13 amino acids long. Sample: PBMCs from blood, taken 23 months after vaccination. V usage is TRBV29-1 and J usage is TRBJ2-5, with D perhaps TRBD2 (6 bases). This sequence originates from a man between 50 and 75 years old who received an inactivated influenza vaccine. The CDR3 is CSVGTSSQETQYF. As DNA, the CDR3 is TGCAGCGTTGGAACTAGCTCCCAAGAGACCCAGTACTTC. Variable domain in full (rest from reference TRBV29-1 and TRBJ2-5): SAVISQKPSRDICQRGTSLTIQCQVDSQVTMMFWYRQQPGQSLTLIATANQGSEATYESGFVIDKFPISRPNLTFSTLTVSNMSPEDSSIYLCSVGTSSQETQYFGPGTRLLVL.